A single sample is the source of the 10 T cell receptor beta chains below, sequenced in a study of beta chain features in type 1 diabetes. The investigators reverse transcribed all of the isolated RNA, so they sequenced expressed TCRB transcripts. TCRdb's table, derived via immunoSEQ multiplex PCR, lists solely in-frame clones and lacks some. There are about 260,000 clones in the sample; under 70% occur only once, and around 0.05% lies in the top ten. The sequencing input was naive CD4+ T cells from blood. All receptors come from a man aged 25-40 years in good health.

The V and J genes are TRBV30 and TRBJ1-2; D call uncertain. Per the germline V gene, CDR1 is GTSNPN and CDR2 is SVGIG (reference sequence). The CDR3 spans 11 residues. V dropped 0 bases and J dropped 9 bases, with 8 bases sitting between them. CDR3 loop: CAWSVSDSYTF. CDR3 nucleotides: TGTGCCTGGAGTGTCTCAGATAGCTACACCTTC.

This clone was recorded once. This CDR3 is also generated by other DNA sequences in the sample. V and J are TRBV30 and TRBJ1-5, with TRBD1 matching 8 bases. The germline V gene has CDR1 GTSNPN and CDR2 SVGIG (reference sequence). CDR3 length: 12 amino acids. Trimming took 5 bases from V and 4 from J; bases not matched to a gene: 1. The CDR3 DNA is TGTGCCTGGGGGGACAGGAATCAGCCCCAGCATTTT. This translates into CAWGDRNQPQHF.

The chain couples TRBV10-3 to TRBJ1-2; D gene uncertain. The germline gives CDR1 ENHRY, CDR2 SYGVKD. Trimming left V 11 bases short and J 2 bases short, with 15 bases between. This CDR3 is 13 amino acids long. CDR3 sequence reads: CAAQQESNYGYTF. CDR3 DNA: TGTGCCGCGCAGCAGGAATCAAACTATGGCTACACCTTC.

The CDR3 DNA reads TGTGCCAGCAGTCCCAGACTACAGCCCCAGCATTTT. Its translation: CASSPRLQPQHF. V is TRBV2 and J is TRBJ1-5; D call uncertain. CDR3 length: 12 amino acids. Per the germline V gene, CDR1 is SNHLY and CDR2 is FYNNEI. The germline V and J ends were trimmed by 5 bases and 7 bases, with 9 bases remaining between them.

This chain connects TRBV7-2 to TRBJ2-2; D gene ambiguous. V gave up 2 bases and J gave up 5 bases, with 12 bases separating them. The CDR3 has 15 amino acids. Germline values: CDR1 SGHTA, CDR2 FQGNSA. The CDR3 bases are TGTGCCAGCAGCTTAACCGGAAGAGGAACCGGGGAGCTGTTTTTT. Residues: CASSLTGRGTGELFF.

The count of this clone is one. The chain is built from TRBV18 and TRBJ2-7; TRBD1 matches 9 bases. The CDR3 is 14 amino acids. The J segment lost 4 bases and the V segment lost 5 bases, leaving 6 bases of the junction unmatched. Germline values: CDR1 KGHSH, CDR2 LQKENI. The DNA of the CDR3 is TGTGCCAGCTCATCGGGACAGGGCTTTTACGAGCAGTACTTC. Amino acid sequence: CASSSGQGFYEQYF.

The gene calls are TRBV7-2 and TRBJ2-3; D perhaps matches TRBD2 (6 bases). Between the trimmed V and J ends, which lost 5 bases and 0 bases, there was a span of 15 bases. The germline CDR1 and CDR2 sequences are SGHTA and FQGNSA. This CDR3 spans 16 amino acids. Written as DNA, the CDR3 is TGTGCCAGCAGCCCGATTGGCGGGACGAGCACAGATACGCAGTATTTT. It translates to CASSPIGGTSTDTQYF.

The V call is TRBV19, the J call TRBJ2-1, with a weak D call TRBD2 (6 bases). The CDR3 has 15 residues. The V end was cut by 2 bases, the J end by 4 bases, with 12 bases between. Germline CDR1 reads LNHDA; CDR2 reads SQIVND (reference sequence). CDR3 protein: CASSIWDSRYNEQFF. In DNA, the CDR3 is TGTGCCAGTAGTATATGGGACTCCCGTTACAATGAGCAGTTCTTC.

DNA of the CDR3: TGTGCCAGCAGTCGGGTGGAGACAAGCTCTCACAATGAGCAGTTCTTC. Its protein is CASSRVETSSHNEQFF. The rearrangement uses TRBV6-6 and TRBJ2-1, with D hard to call. CDR1 and CDR2 (germline): MNHNY, SVGAGI (reference sequence). The CDR3 runs 16 residues. V lost 5 bases and J lost 5, with 19 bases in between.

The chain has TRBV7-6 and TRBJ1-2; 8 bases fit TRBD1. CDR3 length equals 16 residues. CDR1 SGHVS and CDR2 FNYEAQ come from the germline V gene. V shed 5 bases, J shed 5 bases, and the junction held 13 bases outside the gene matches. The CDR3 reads CASSLSAGTGPYGYTF. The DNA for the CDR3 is TGTGCCAGCAGCCTATCAGCCGGGACAGGACCTTATGGCTACACCTTC.